The T cell receptor beta chain under discussion was sequenced for a study of blood T cell repertoires in COVID-19. Study information: Researchers got acute and convalescent COVID-19 samples from the United States, Italy and Spain.

Germline V gene lookup returns CDR1 LGHDT and CDR2 YNNKEL (reference sequence). The length of the CDR3 is 15 residues. V lost 5 bases and J lost 6; bases outside the gene matches: 8. Source study methods: Counts of nucleated cells, estimated from reference gene primer amplification, were obtained. The method was immunoSEQ multiplex PCR; TCRdb's version includes in-frame clones alone and lacks a portion of them. The D gene and trimming were derived from the DNA, and the V and J assignments and clone size from that table. This table holds around 330,000 clones, approximately 88% found once. Seattle's enrolled individuals joined amid active infection and were then monitored longitudinally.

The sequenced sample consisted of peripheral blood. The sequence was collected from a young woman with COVID-19, enrolled during active disease. This chain joins TRBV3-1 (or the pseudogene TRBV3-2) and TRBJ2-3, with 10 bases lining up with TRBD1. CDR3 in DNA: TGTGCCAGCAGCAACCGGACAGGGGGGGTGGATACGCAGTATTTT. Translated: CASSNRTGGVDTQYF.